A selection of T cell receptor beta chains follows, all from one sample in a study of T cell changes during pregnancy in multiple sclerosis. Using immunoSEQ multiplex PCR, the repertoire was profiled, and TCRdb retains in-frame clones only, with some absent. Found here are about 30,000 clones, around 88% of them singletons; the top ten hold 3% to 4%. Sequencing was performed on CD4+ T cells from peripheral blood mononuclear cells, taken in the first trimester of pregnancy. The receptors derive from a female donor in good health, enrolled as a control in a pregnancy study. Each CDR3 is given with its conserved first and last residue. Each record gives: V gene, D gene, J gene, clone size, CDR3 DNA, CDR3 protein. D genes are given only for firm matches. Rows give clone size only sometimes, using once, few, many, or a class for an expanded clone.

V: TRBV6-8; D: -; J: TRBJ2-2; size: few; DNA: TGTGCCACCGTCGAAGGCGAGGTTACCGGGGAGCTGTTTTTT; CDR3: CATVEGEVTGELFF
V: TRBV7-2; D: -; J: TRBJ2-3; size: -; DNA: TGTGCCAGCAGCACCAGCGGTAGCACAGATACGCAGTATTTT; CDR3: CASSTSGSTDTQYF
V: TRBV20-1; D: TRBD1; J: TRBJ1-2; size: -; DNA: TGCAGTGGAAGGGGGCAATATGGCTACACCTTC; CDR3: CSGRGQYGYTF
V: TRBV5-1; D: -; J: TRBJ2-7; size: once; DNA: TGCGCCAGCAGCTTGGGCCCCCAATCGGACGAGCAGTACTTC; CDR3: CASSLGPQSDEQYF
V: TRBV28; D: -; J: TRBJ2-7; size: -; DNA: TGTGCCAGCAGCGATCGGGGACGTCGGGAGTACGAGCAGTACTTC; CDR3: CASSDRGRREYEQYF
V: TRBV7-7; D: -; J: TRBJ2-3; size: -; DNA: TGTGCTAGCAGCCCCCTTTTCTCCGGGGGACGCACAGATACGCAGTATTTT; CDR3: CASSPLFSGGRTDTQYF
V: TRBV5-1; D: -; J: TRBJ2-3; size: -; DNA: TGCGCCAGCAGTTTCGGGGGAATCACAGATACGCAGTATTTT; CDR3: CASSFGGITDTQYF
V: TRBV29-1; D: -; J: TRBJ2-3; size: -; DNA: TGCAGCGTAGTTGGGTCAGGGAGCACAGATACGCAGTATTTT; CDR3: CSVVGSGSTDTQYF
V: TRBV28; D: TRBD2; J: TRBJ2-4; size: -; DNA: TGTGCCACCCGGACTAGCGGGGGAGCGGGGATGGGCAAAAACATTCAGTACTTC; CDR3: CATRTSGGAGMGKNIQYF
V: TRBV19; D: TRBD1; J: TRBJ1-5; size: -; DNA: TGTGCCAGTAGTATTTGGTCGGGACAGGGAAACAATCAGCCCCAGCATTTT; CDR3: CASSIWSGQGNNQPQHF
V: TRBV21-1; D: -; J: TRBJ1-5; size: -; DNA: TGTGCCAGCGGACTTGGACAGAGCAATCAGCCCCAGCATTTT; CDR3: CASGLGQSNQPQHF
V: TRBV7-2; D: -; J: TRBJ2-5; size: -; DNA: TGTGCCAGCAGCTTGACTAGGGAGACCCAGTACTTC; CDR3: CASSLTRETQYF
V: TRBV5-5; D: TRBD2; J: TRBJ2-3; size: -; DNA: TGTGCCAGCAGCTCCTTGACTAGCGGGAGAACAGATACGCAGTATTTT; CDR3: CASSSLTSGRTDTQYF
V: TRBV28; D: TRBD1; J: TRBJ1-4; size: few; DNA: TGTGCCAGCAGACGTCGACAGGGAGCCCCCAATGAAAAACTGTTTTTT; CDR3: CASRRRQGAPNEKLFF
V: TRBV13; D: -; J: TRBJ2-1; size: -; DNA: TGTGCCAGCAGACCGGGACACCTCAATGAGCAGTTCTTC; CDR3: CASRPGHLNEQFF
V: TRBV19; D: TRBD1; J: TRBJ1-6; size: -; DNA: TGTGCCAGTAGTACAAACAGGGGGGCGGCTTATAATTCACCCCTCCACTTT; CDR3: CASSTNRGAAYNSPLHF
V: TRBV2; D: -; J: TRBJ1-2; size: few; DNA: TGTGCCAGCAGTGAAGACCTATATGGCTACACCTTC; CDR3: CASSEDLYGYTF
V: TRBV29-1; D: -; J: TRBJ2-3; size: -; DNA: TGCAGCGTGGGTAGGGGGGGCACTACAGATACGCAGTATTTT; CDR3: CSVGRGGTTDTQYF
V: TRBV5-6; D: TRBD2; J: TRBJ2-1; size: -; DNA: TGTGCCAGCAGCGGGAGACTAGCGGGGCGGTACAATGAGCAGTTCTTC; CDR3: CASSGRLAGRYNEQFF
V: TRBV19; D: -; J: TRBJ1-5; size: -; DNA: TGTGCCAGTAGTATACCGGAGGAGCTTAATCAGCCCCAGCATTTT; CDR3: CASSIPEELNQPQHF
V: TRBV6-5; D: -; J: TRBJ1-5; size: -; DNA: TGTGCCAGCAATCCCCGGGCGGATAGGGGTATTCCCCAGCATTTT; CDR3: CASNPRADRGIPQHF
V: TRBV19; D: -; J: TRBJ1-5; size: -; DNA: TGTGCCAGTAGTATAGGTCAGATAAGCAATCAGCCCCAGCATTTT; CDR3: CASSIGQISNQPQHF
V: TRBV5-1; D: -; J: TRBJ2-5; size: -; DNA: TGCGCCAGCAGCACCGGGGGGCCTCAAGAGACCCAGTACTTC; CDR3: CASSTGGPQETQYF
V: TRBV2; D: TRBD2; J: TRBJ2-1; size: -; DNA: TGTGCCAGCAGTAAACTAGCGGGATGGAGCAATGAGCAGTTCTTC; CDR3: CASSKLAGWSNEQFF
V: TRBV4-3; D: -; J: TRBJ1-2; size: once; DNA: TGCGCCAGCAGCCCCTTAGCCACGACTAACTATGGCTACACCTTC; CDR3: CASSPLATTNYGYTF
V: TRBV9; D: -; J: TRBJ2-7; size: -; DNA: TGTGCCAGCAGCGTATCCCCGACAGTCTCCTACGAGCAGTACTTC; CDR3: CASSVSPTVSYEQYF
V: TRBV4-1; D: TRBD2; J: TRBJ2-7; size: -; DNA: TGCGCCAGCAGCCAAGACGGGACTAGCGGGGGGAACCAGTACTTC; CDR3: CASSQDGTSGGNQYF
V: TRBV5-1; D: -; J: TRBJ2-1; size: -; DNA: TGCGCCAGCAGCTTGGAGGACAGCTACAATGAGCAGTTCTTC; CDR3: CASSLEDSYNEQFF
V: TRBV2; D: -; J: TRBJ1-1; size: once; DNA: TGTGCCAGCAGGGGGGAGGGTGCGAGCACTGAAGCTTTCTTT; CDR3: CASRGEGASTEAFF
V: TRBV28; D: TRBD1; J: TRBJ2-5; size: -; DNA: TGTGCCAGCAGCCACCGGGACAGGGTGTACCAAGAGACCCAGTACTTC; CDR3: CASSHRDRVYQETQYF